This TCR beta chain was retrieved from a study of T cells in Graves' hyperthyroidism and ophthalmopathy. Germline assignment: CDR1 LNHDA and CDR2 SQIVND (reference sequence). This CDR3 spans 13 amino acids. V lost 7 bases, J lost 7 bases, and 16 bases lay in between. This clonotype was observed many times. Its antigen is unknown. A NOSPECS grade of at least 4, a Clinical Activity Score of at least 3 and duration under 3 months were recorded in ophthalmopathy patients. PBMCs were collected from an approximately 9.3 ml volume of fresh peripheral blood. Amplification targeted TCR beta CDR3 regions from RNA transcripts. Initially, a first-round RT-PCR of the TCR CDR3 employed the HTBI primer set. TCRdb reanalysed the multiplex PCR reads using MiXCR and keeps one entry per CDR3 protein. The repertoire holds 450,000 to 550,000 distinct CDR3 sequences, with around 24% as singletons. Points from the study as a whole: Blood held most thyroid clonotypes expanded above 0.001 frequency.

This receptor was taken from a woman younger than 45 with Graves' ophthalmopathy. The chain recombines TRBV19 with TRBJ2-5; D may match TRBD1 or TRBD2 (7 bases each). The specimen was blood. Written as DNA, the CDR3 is TGTGCCAGTAAAAAGGCAGGGGGGGGGACCCAGTACTTC. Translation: CASKKAGGGTQYF.